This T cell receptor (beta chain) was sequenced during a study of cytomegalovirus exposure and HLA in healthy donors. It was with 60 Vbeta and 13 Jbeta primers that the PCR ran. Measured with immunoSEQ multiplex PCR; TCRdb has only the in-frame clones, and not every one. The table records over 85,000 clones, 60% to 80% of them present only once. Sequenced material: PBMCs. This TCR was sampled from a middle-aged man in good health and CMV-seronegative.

The CDR3 bases are TGTGCCAGCAGCTTGTATTCGGGTAAGGGGGCGGCGAACACTGAAGCTTTCTTT. As protein: CASSLYSGKGAANTEAFF. This rearrangement joins TRBV5-6 to TRBJ1-1, with 7 nucleotides matching TRBD1. The junction had 13 bases not matched to a gene; V was cut back by 1 base and J by 1 base. The CDR3 contains 18 residues. Germline values: CDR1 SGHDT, CDR2 YYEEEE. The full variable domain, with the rest looked up from reference TRBV5-6 and TRBJ1-1, is DAGVTQSPTHLIKTRGQQVTLRCSPKSGHDTVSWYQQALGQGPQFIFQYYEEEERQRGNFPDRFSGHQFPNYSSELNVNALLLGDSALYLCASSLYSGKGAANTEAFFGQGTRLTVV.